This TCR beta chain was sequenced in a study of radiotherapy plus CTLA-4 blockade in lung cancer listed by TCRdb under 2018. For the study in its entirety: Among enrolled patients, about 17% had an objective response and approximately 30% reached disease control. Findings and caveats that apply to the study as a whole: After treatment with radiotherapy and ipilimumab, TCR clones that came from tumors expanded in the peripheral blood. The strongest predictors of response were reported to be early dynamic shifts in blood T cell clones along with a rise in serum interferon-beta following radiation.

The study evaluated CTLA-4 blockade (ipilimumab) given together with focal radiation therapy in patients who had chemo-refractory metastatic non-small-cell lung cancer. A word on this clone: The antigen it binds to is not known. It has no much larger one-base neighbor in the sample; base qualities were not kept.

CDR1 and CDR2, looked up from the germline V gene (reference sequence), are GTSNPN and SVGIG. Counted from cysteine to phenylalanine, this CDR3 has 15 amino acids. The read is trimmed to its CDR3 DNA, 45 bases read in frame from base 1. Here V drops 2 bases and J drops 3 bases, and the junction holds 1 base not matched to any gene. Preparation of the library involved the immunoSEQ multiplex PCR assay. As stored in TCRdb, this immuneACCESS dataset retains in-frame rearrangements with V and J assigned. A fraction of the clones does not appear; measured against another copy, unresolved V genes explain less than half of the discrepancy, and the remainder lacks a known reason. The sample includes fewer than 75,000 clones, with around 90% observed a single time. 40% of the sample goes to the ten largest clones.

The chain was built from TRBV30 and TRBJ2-3, and 14 junction bases match TRBD2. The sample was peripheral blood, taken from a patient treated with radiotherapy plus ipilimumab. The receptor's source is a human donor with non-small cell lung cancer that progressed on radiotherapy plus ipilimumab. The CDR3 loop reads CAWSRLAGGTDTQYF. The sequence in DNA is TGTGCCTGGAGTCGACTAGCGGGAGGGACAGATACGCAGTATTTT.